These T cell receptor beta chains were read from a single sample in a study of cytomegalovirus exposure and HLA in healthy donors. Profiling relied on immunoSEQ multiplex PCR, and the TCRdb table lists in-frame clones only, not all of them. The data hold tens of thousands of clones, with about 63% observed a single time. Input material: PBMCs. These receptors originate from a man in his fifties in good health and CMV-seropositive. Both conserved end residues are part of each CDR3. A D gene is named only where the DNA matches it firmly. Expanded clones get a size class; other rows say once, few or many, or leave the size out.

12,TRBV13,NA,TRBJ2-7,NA,TGTGCCAGCAGCCCCGGCTCCTACGAGCAGTACTTC,CASSPGSYEQYF
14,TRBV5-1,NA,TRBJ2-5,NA,TGCGCCAGCAGCTTGATTCCGGTGAAAGAGACCCAGTACTTC,CASSLIPVKETQYF
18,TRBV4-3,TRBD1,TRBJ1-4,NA,TGCGCCAGCAGCCAAGATCTAAACTTGGGACAGGGGTATGAAAAACTGTTTTTT,CASSQDLNLGQGYEKLFF
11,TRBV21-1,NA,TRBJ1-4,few,TGTGCCAGCAGCAAGAGGGAAAAACTGTTTTTT,CASSKREKLFF
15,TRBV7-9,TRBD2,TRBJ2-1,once,TGTGCCAGCAGCCTCGGGACTAGCGGGAGTCGGTTGCAGTTCTTC,CASSLGTSGSRLQFF
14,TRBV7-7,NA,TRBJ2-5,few,TGTGCTAGCAGCCGCGACAGGCGAGATGAGACCCAGTACTTC,CASSRDRRDETQYF
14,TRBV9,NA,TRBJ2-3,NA,TGTGCCAGCAGCTATTCAGGGTCCACAGATACGCAGTATTTT,CASSYSGSTDTQYF
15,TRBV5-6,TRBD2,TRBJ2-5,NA,TGTGCCAGCAGCCCCCCTAGCGGGACGAAAGAGACCCAGTACTTC,CASSPPSGTKETQYF
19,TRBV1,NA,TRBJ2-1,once,TGCACCAGCAGCCACCTGACTAGCGGGAGGGTTAGCTCCTACAATGAGCAGTTCTTC,CTSSHLTSGRVSSYNEQFF
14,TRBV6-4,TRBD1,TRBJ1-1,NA,TGTGCCAGCAGTGACTCGAGCAGGGGGACTGAAGCTTTCTTT,CASSDSSRGTEAFF
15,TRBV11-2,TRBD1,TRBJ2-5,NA,TGTGCCAGCAGCAACGGACAGGGGGTTTTGGAGACCCAGTACTTC,CASSNGQGVLETQYF
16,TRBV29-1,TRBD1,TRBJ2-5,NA,TGCAGCGTAAACCCACCGGGACAGTATTTCCAAGAGACCCAGTACTTC,CSVNPPGQYFQETQYF
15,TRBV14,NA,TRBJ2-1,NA,TGTGCCAGCAGCTACCCTACTAGATCCGTCGGTGAGCAGTTCTTC,CASSYPTRSVGEQFF
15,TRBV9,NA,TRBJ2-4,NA,TGTGCCAGCAGCGTATCCCCCGCGACCAAAAACATTCAGTACTTC,CASSVSPATKNIQYF
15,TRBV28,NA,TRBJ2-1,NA,TGTGCCAGCAGCTCAACAGGGACCCTATACAATGAGCAGTTCTTC,CASSSTGTLYNEQFF
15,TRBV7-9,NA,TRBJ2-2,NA,TGTGCCAGCAGCCAAGGAGGTACGAACACCGGGGAGCTGTTTTTT,CASSQGGTNTGELFF
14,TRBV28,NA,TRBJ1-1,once,TGTGCCAGCAGTTTGAGTTTGTGGAACACTGAAGCTTTCTTT,CASSLSLWNTEAFF
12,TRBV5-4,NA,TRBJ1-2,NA,TGTGCCAGCACCCAGGGATACTATGGCTACACCTTC,CASTQGYYGYTF
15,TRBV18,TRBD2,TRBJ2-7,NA,TGTGCCAGCTCACCCCAGACTAGCGGGGGCTACGAGCAGTACTTC,CASSPQTSGGYEQYF
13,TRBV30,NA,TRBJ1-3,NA,TGTGCCTGGGTCGGCGGTTCTGGAAACACCATATATTTT,CAWVGGSGNTIYF
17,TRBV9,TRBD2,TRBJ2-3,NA,TGTGCCAGCAGCGCACCCGGGACTAGCGGGAGGATGGATACGCAGTATTTT,CASSAPGTSGRMDTQYF
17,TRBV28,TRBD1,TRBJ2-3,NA,TGTGCCAGCAGTGCTCCGGGACAGGGAACTAGCACAGATACGCAGTATTTT,CASSAPGQGTSTDTQYF
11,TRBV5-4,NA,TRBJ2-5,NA,TGTGCCAGCAGCTTCGAAGCACGAATTTACTTC,CASSFEARIYF
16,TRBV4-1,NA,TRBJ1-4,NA,TGCGCCAGCAGCCTAGTCTTACAGGGAACTAATGAAAAACTGTTTTTT,CASSLVLQGTNEKLFF
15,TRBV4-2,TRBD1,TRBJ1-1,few,TGTGCCAGCAGCCTCAACAGGGGATTGAACACTGAAGCTTTCTTT,CASSLNRGLNTEAFF
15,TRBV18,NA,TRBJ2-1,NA,TGTGCCAGCTCACACGACAGCGTCTCCTACAATGAGCAGTTCTTC,CASSHDSVSYNEQFF
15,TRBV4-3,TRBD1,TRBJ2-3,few,TGCGCCAGCAGCCAAGTCACAGGGGTACCAGATACGCAGTATTTT,CASSQVTGVPDTQYF
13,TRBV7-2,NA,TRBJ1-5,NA,TGTGCCAGCAGCTTATACTTGAATCAGCCCCAGCATTTT,CASSLYLNQPQHF
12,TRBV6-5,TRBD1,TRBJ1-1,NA,TGTGCCAGCAGTCAGGGGGACACTGAAGCTTTCTTT,CASSQGDTEAFF
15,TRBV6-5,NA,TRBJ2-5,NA,TGTGCCAGCAGACTGGGACTCGACGAGGTGAAGACCCAGTACTTC,CASRLGLDEVKTQYF
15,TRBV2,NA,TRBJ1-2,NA,TGTGCCAGCAGTCGCGAGGACATGGTGGGCTATGGCTACACCTTC,CASSREDMVGYGYTF
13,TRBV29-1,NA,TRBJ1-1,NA,TGCAGCGTTGTCTCCCCTATGAACACTGAAGCTTTCTTT,CSVVSPMNTEAFF
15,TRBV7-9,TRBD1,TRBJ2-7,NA,TGTGCCAGCAGCTTACCCGCCGGGACAGGGGTCGAGCAGTACTTC,CASSLPAGTGVEQYF